This TCR beta chain comes out of a study of blood T cell repertoires in COVID-19. In the study overall: Sites in the United States, Italy and Spain provided acute and convalescent COVID-19 samples. T cells, B-cell-depleted T cells, or PBMCs provided the cDNA or gDNA that served as material.

Authors' methods: Counts of nucleated cells, estimated from reference gene primer amplification, were obtained. Assay used: immunoSEQ multiplex PCR; TCRdb lists only in-frame clones, some missing. Clone size and the V and J calls come from that table; the DNA yielded D and trimming. Among around 300,000 clones, about 86% were seen once, and the ten largest hold 2.5% to 3%. This clone has more than one count but fewer than ten. Sequenced input: peripheral blood. The clonotype was recovered from a man younger than 40 with active or convalescent COVID-19.

CDR3 loop: CAWSVLGYHEQYF. The CDR3 nucleotides read TGTGCCTGGAGTGTACTAGGGTACCACGAGCAGTACTTC. This sequence joins TRBV30 and TRBJ2-7; D may be TRBD2 (5 bases). The ends were cut back, 0 bases at V and 5 bases at J, with 11 bases in the middle. The CDR3 is made up of 13 amino acids. Per germline, CDR1 GTSNPN and CDR2 SVGIG (reference sequence).